The 5 T cell receptor beta chains below all came from one sample that was sequenced in a study of blood T cell repertoires in COVID-19. The protocol was immunoSEQ multiplex PCR, while the TCRdb copy is restricted to in-frame clones and leaves out a portion. Altogether roughly 430,000 clones are present, 88% being singletons, with the ten largest covering roughly 2%. Specimen: PBMCs or T cells enriched from blood (not recorded which). The source is a woman aged 40 to 55 with acute COVID-19.

The chain joins TRBV2 to TRBJ1-1, with D possibly matching TRBD1 (6 bases). The V and J ends lost 3 bases and 5 bases respectively, with 25 bases between them. CDR3 length equals 18 residues. Germline assignment: CDR1 SNHLY and CDR2 FYNNEI. CDR3 DNA: TGTGCCAGCAGTGACGTATCATCCTCGTGGAGGGGGGGGACTGAAGCTTTCTTT. It specifies CASSDVSSSWRGGTEAFF.

V is TRBV9 and J is TRBJ2-3, with 10 nucleotides matching TRBD1. Germline CDR1 SGDLS, CDR2 YYNGEE. J was trimmed by 6 bases and V by 0 bases; bases with no gene match: 1. The CDR3 runs to 14 residues. CDR3 loop: CASSVGQGADTQYF. CDR3 DNA sequence: TGTGCCAGCAGCGTAGGACAGGGGGCCGATACGCAGTATTTT.

The chain recombines TRBV11-2 with TRBJ2-3, with D perhaps matching TRBD2 (5 bases). The germline V gene has CDR1 SGHAT and CDR2 FQNNGV. The CDR3 is 15 residues long. Trimming shortened V by 5 bases and J by 1 base, and 13 bases separated the two germline ends. The CDR3 nucleotides read TGTGCCAGCAGCCAAGCGGAGAGGGGCACAGATACGCAGTATTTT. Translated, it gives CASSQAERGTDTQYF.

This chain uses TRBV3-1 (or the pseudogene TRBV3-2) with TRBJ2-1; D might be TRBD2 (5 bases). Per germline, CDR1 LGHDT and CDR2 YNNKEL (reference sequence). The CDR3 sequence is 15 residues long. V lost 8 bases, J lost 0 bases, and 14 bases lay in between. CDR3 loop: CASCEGLSSYNEQFF. In DNA form, the CDR3 reads TGTGCCAGCTGCGAGGGTCTTAGCTCCTACAATGAGCAGTTCTTC.

V is TRBV7-8 and J is TRBJ2-3, with D perhaps TRBD1 (6 bases). Trimming removed 1 base at V and 2 bases at J, with 7 bases between. Germline-derived CDR1 and CDR2 are SGHVS and FQNEAQ. This CDR3 has 14 residues. The CDR3 DNA follows: TGTGCCAGCAGCTTAGTGGGGGCCACAGATACGCAGTATTTT. Residues: CASSLVGATDTQYF.